The entry below gives a single T cell receptor beta chain sequence along with its context. What this receptor recognizes is not known. Per-base qualities were not stored, and no clone one base away is much larger. The sample belongs to a study of cytomegalovirus exposure and HLA in healthy donors (dated by TCRdb to 2017 to 2019). Context from the whole study: An earlier analysis of about 560 of the donors reported 250 to 350 Gb of sequence data and around 110 million unique TCR beta sequences obtained from roughly 180 million T cells. HLA typing included class I and class II loci at four-digit resolution. High-throughput TCR immunosequencing, statistical association of individual TCRs with disease status, and machine learning were combined to predict cytomegalovirus infection status. In an earlier analysis of roughly 540 of the donors, high-throughput TCR beta sequencing was used to judge whether each TCR beta V gene segment behaved as functional or pseudogenic. In the later analysis, no new phenotypic data were used to find candidate immune exposures; instead, reliance was placed on TCR beta sequences and their occurrence across donors. Every repertoire in the discovery cohort had been generated on one and the same sequencing platform. Roughly 300 gigabases of sequencing data and approximately 84 million unique TCR sequences were included in an early release covering under 650 HLA-typed donors. The aim of the study was to test whether cataloging public T cell receptors could identify signatures of past pathogen exposure. About five DR-DQ haplotypes were handled as single units for association and clustering, since linkage in the cohort was strong. Besides the first cohort of about 730 subjects, a separate validation cohort made up of 120 different subjects was used. Among roughly 400 genotyped donors of the cohort, an average of about 240,000 unique TCR beta nucleotide sequences were sequenced per donor, around 18% of them non-productive. The study used immunosequencing to profile the T cell repertoires of approximately 630 subjects and linked those repertoires to cytomegalovirus serostatus. Of the roughly 400 genotyped donors, around 81% fell in the genetic ancestry cluster associated with self-reported Caucasian donors. A later genetic analysis took genome-wide SNP genotypes for about three fifths of the roughly 700 donors and used that subset as a discovery cohort. Typing coverage differed by locus: A, B, C, DRB1 and DQB1 were typed in about 620-640 donors, DQA1 in about 550, DPA1 in some 570, and DPB1 in approximately 450. A later analysis re-analyzed previously published TCR beta repertoires from hundreds of donors and added high-resolution HLA genotyping to study TCR occurrence patterns. Donor age, sex, ethnicity and CMV serostatus were compiled alongside the repertoire data.

In total, fewer than 750 healthy bone marrow donors made up the cohort. All cohort members were sampled while nominally healthy, although unrecorded immune exposures were likely present. The donor tested CMV seronegative, placing the donor among the 350 or so seronegative members of the cohort. Each donor provided a peripheral blood sample, and peripheral blood mononuclear cells were used for TCR beta sequencing. Genomic DNA was extracted from the blood cell samples with the Qiagen DNeasy Blood Extraction Kit. Its CDR3 holds 17 amino acids, cysteine through phenylalanine. Of the read, only the CDR3 DNA is kept; its 51 bases are in frame from base 1. As encoded in the germline V gene (reference sequence), CDR1 is SGHKS while CDR2 is YYEKEE. After removal of 0 bases from V and 0 bases from J, the junction retains 8 bases not matched to a gene. Libraries were built with the immunoSEQ multiplex PCR assay. The multiplex PCR relied on a mix of 60 forward primers for TCR Vbeta segments and 13 reverse primers for TCR Jbeta segments. The CDR3 region of rearranged TCR beta genes was amplified from genomic DNA by a multiplex PCR assay. Amplified TCR beta libraries were sequenced as 87-base-pair reads on the Illumina HiSeq System. The published analysis was carried out like this. A later analysis tallied 75 million to 85 million unique TCR beta chains across the 610 or so repertoires, and about 12 million of those chains were shared by two or more donors. A nearest-neighbor algorithm error-corrected the raw reads and collapsed the reads into unique sequences, merging closely related sequences to remove PCR and sequencing errors. CDR3 sequences were aligned to IMGT reference sequences to assign V, D and J gene segments. For a sequence to be retained, at least a six-nucleotide match to both a V gene segment and a J gene segment was required. A rearrangement was called productive if the CDR3 had no stop codons and remained in frame with V and J, and every other rearrangement was called non-productive. CDR3 was defined by IMGT convention, running from the second conserved V-encoded cysteine to the conserved J-encoded phenylalanine. Sequences without an unambiguous match to a single V gene segment were excluded from the earlier analysis of 500 to 700 of the donors. In an earlier analysis of approximately 610 of the donors, V segments were called functional above 56.7% productive rearrangements and were called segregating when the between-donor standard deviation exceeded 5%. A statistical classification framework was developed to diagnose cytomegalovirus status using the catalog of TCR beta chain sequences. V and J gene assignment, in a later analysis, came from comparing TCR nucleotide sequences with IMGT/GENE-DB human TR gene sequences. Using the TCRdist pipeline, a later analysis assigned CDR3 sequences along with most-parsimonious VDJ recombination scenarios. In a later analysis, each TCR beta chain was defined by its CDR3 amino acid sequence together with its V-gene family, and reads without a unique V-gene family were excluded. A later analysis removed 450 to 600 highly shared, low-generation-probability nucleotide sequences to deal with suspected cross-contamination and a sequencing artifact. In a later analysis, a clonal expansion index for each public chain was calculated from normalized within-repertoire ranks of inferred template counts. A later analysis computed generation probabilities with a VDJ recombination model fitted to out-of-frame rearrangements, and checked the results against IGoR. Hypergeometric tests were used in a later analysis to score TCR-TCR, TCR-HLA and TCR-CMV co-occurrence, with a repertoire-size bias correction applied to the TCR pairs. In a later analysis, false discovery rates were estimated by permuting HLA or CMV assignments 20 times. In a later analysis, co-occurring TCRs were grouped using DBSCAN, and TCRdist sequence similarity was added for clustering within HLA-allele-positive subsets. For co-occurrence clustering, repertoires with fewer than 30,000 or more than 120,000 public chains were excluded, along with a handful of repertoires with anomalous nucleotide sharing. Not all clones reach the TCRdb copy of this immuneACCESS table, which keeps in-frame sequences only. Checked studies attribute under half of the gap to unresolved V genes and leave the rest unexplained. That table gives V, J and clone size, and the DNA gave D and trimming. This sample has about 140,000 clones in its table, and around four fifths of those were observed once. The ten largest clonotypes hold 2% to 2.5% of the sample.

The study at large found these results: A total of some 180 TCR beta chains were listed by the study as associated with cytomegalovirus. Compared with equally common non-associated chains, HLA-associated TCR beta chains in a later analysis were more clonally expanded and had lower generation probabilities. For the cohort, immune exposure information was limited to CMV serostatus. Because HLA typing was missing for some donors at each locus, association tests included only the typed subset. In vitro tests confirmed that a few of the cytomegalovirus-associated TCR beta chains recognize cytomegalovirus antigens. Presence/absence analyses assumed roughly uniform sequencing depth across donors, an assumption that may not hold. The authors suggested that the approach could potentially be generalized to other disease states and immunological phenotypes. At a false discovery rate of 0.05, a later analysis linked 16,000 or so TCR beta sequences to specific HLA alleles. When HLA alleles, especially DR and DQ, strongly co-occurred, attributing TCR associations to individual alleles was difficult. Because counts were too low, roughly 16 rarely observed V segments, including chromosome 9 orphons, were left out of the earlier analysis of about 620 of the donors. A further reported finding was that TCR beta sequences accurately predicted the HLA-A and HLA-B alleles for most subjects in the first cohort. The 87-base-pair reads could not distinguish some IMGT-functional V segments, including TRBV6-2 and TRBV6-3, so those segments were excluded. An earlier analysis of around 540 of the donors showed that most TCR beta V segments appeared in productive rearrangements either about 87% or about 30% of the time, which broadly matched IMGT annotations. The cohort was sequenced for TCR beta chains only, and without alpha or paired-chain data the features that could be detected were limited. A later analysis found that TCR association rates varied across HLA loci, with DRB1 alleles showing the most associated TCRs and HLA-C alleles the fewest. In a later analysis, several top co-occurrence clusters were reported to appear linked to parvovirus B19, influenza, CMV and Epstein-Barr virus. In a later genetic analysis, fewer N-insertions in productive TCRs were reported among donors in an Asian-associated ancestry cluster than the approximately 710-donor mean. V-gene and J-gene trimming of TCR beta chains was associated with a missense DCLRE1C variant in a later genetic analysis, and the association was replicated in an independent cohort. Most CMV-associated TCR beta chains appeared to be HLA-restricted in a later analysis, and the HLA associations seemed to be driven largely by CMV exposure. While some public TCRs were present in many individuals, most TCR sequences turned up only very rarely across donors. Cytomegalovirus status was reported to be diagnosed by the classifier with high specificity and sensitivity in both the original and validation cohorts. Correlated functional status among segregating V segments might be attributable to linkage disequilibrium, but an unknown experimental factor could not be ruled out. The sequencing pipeline was judged likely to have produced a cluster of highly shared sequence variants as a technical artifact.

Source material: PBMCs. The rearrangement joined TRBV5-5 to TRBJ2-7; TRBD2 fits 8 bases in the junction. The sequence was collected from a man aged 25 to 45 in good health and CMV-seronegative. The CDR3 region has the sequence CASSLAGSGKGSYEQYF. The nucleotide sequence reads TGTGCCAGCAGCTTGGCTGGTAGCGGGAAGGGCTCCTACGAGCAGTACTTC.